The clone carrying this TCR beta chain was seen a handful of times. Per the study methods: Estimation of nucleated cell counts relied on the amplification of reference gene primers. Data came from immunoSEQ multiplex PCR; TCRdb stores just in-frame clones and leaves some out. The V and J calls and clone size are taken from that table; D and trimming were inferred from the DNA. The sample contains under 85,000 clones, around three quarters of which appear only once. This specimen belongs to a study of blood T cell repertoires in COVID-19. The source material was peripheral blood. This TCR came from an elderly woman with active or convalescent COVID-19.

The DNA for the CDR3 is TGCGCCAGCAGCAACAGGGTTGACTATGGCTACACCTTC. It is translated as CASSNRVDYGYTF. The chain has TRBV5-1 and TRBJ1-2; a weak D match, TRBD1 (6 bases). V was clipped by 4 bases and J by 3 bases, with 10 bases between them. Germline CDR1 reads SGHRS; CDR2 reads YFSETQ. CDR3 length: 13 residues.